Below are 9 T cell receptor beta chains sequenced from a single sample in a study of blood T cell repertoires in COVID-19. This table comes from immunoSEQ multiplex PCR, and its TCRdb copy is limited to in-frame clones, with some not included. The data hold over 100,000 clones, with approximately 90% observed a single time. The sequencing input was peripheral blood. The source is a human donor in a cohort sampled during active COVID-19.

The CDR3 sequence: CASSAISGSETQYF. The CDR3 DNA reads TGTGCCAGCAGCGCCATTAGCGGGAGCGAGACCCAGTACTTC. This rearrangement joins TRBV5-4 to TRBJ2-5; 9 nucleotides match TRBD2. Germline lookup yields CDR1 SGHNT and CDR2 YYREEE (reference sequence). J lost 5 bases, V lost 4 bases, and 6 bases had no gene match. CDR3 length equals 14 residues.

This clone was seen just once. This chain links TRBV7-6 with TRBJ1-5; no firm D call. V gave up 1 base and J gave up 3 bases, with 10 bases separating them. The length of the CDR3 is 15 residues. The germline V gene encodes CDR1 SGHVS and CDR2 FNYEAQ. DNA for the CDR3: TGTGCCAGCAGCTTAGAGGCGGGGTTCAATCAGCCCCAGCATTTT. Amino acid sequence: CASSLEAGFNQPQHF. Supplemented by reference TRBV7-6 and TRBJ1-5, the full variable domain reads GAGVSQSPRYKVTKRGQDVALRCDPISGHVSLYWYRQALGQGPEFLTYFNYEAQQDKSGLPNDRFSAERPEGSISTLTIQRTEQRDSAMYRCASSLEAGFNQPQHFGDGTRLSIL.

The chain links TRBV4-2 to TRBJ1-4; 7 bases map to TRBD1. V shed 3 bases and J 3 bases; nucleotides not matched to a gene: 7. CDR1 and CDR2 (germline): LGHNA, YNFKEQ. CDR3 length: 16 residues. The CDR3 DNA is TGTGCCAGCAGCCAGGTGACAGGGTGGCCTAATGAAAAACTGTTTTTT. Translated, it gives CASSQVTGWPNEKLFF.

With respect to this clone: The junction differs from germline at one of its ends, possibly a read error. The chain's CDR3 is CASSSRTSGGADTQYF. CDR3 nucleotide sequence: TGTGCTAGCAGCTCGCGGACTAGCGGGGGGGCAGATACGCAGTATTTT. The chain links TRBV7-7 to TRBJ2-3; 15 nucleotides match TRBD2. CDR3 length: 16 residues. From germline, CDR1 is SSHAT and CDR2 FNYEAQ (reference sequence).

The V gene is TRBV3-1 (or the pseudogene TRBV3-2), the J gene TRBJ2-3, with TRBD1 identical over 7 bases. CDR1 LGHDT and CDR2 YNNKEL come from the germline V gene (reference sequence). The CDR3 length is 17 residues. The V and J ends lost 0 bases and 3 bases, in that order; junction bases with no gene match: 9. For the CDR3, the DNA is TGTGCCAGCAGCCAAGATGGGGGCTTCAGGGGGACAGATACGCAGTATTTT. Its translation: CASSQDGGFRGTDTQYF.

J is TRBJ1-6 and V is TRBV4-3, with TRBD1 matching over 9 bases. V shed 1 base, J shed 7 bases, and the junction held 8 bases outside the gene matches. Per the germline V gene, CDR1 is LGHNA and CDR2 is YSLEER. This CDR3 is 17 amino acids long. CDR3 residues: CASSQGRGQGRNSPLHF. The CDR3 coding sequence is TGCGCCAGCAGCCAAGGGAGGGGACAGGGAAGGAATTCACCCCTCCACTTT.

The chain couples TRBV27 to TRBJ1-2; 8 bases map to TRBD1. V was pared by 5 bases and J by 8 bases, with 10 bases of the junction left unmatched. The CDR3 is 14 residues long. Germline V CDR1 and CDR2: MNHEY, SMNVEV (reference sequence). In nucleotides, the CDR3 is TGTGCCAGCAGTCGTCGGGACAGGAACGGCGGCTACACCTTC. This codes for CASSRRDRNGGYTF.

This clone showed up just a few times. V and J are TRBV4-3 and TRBJ1-2, with D possibly matching TRBD1 (6 bases). Germline V gives CDR1 LGHNA, CDR2 YSLEER. The ends were cut back, 0 bases at V and 8 bases at J, with 10 bases in the middle. The CDR3 spans 13 residues. CDR3 region: CASSQDRGLGYTF. CDR3 sequence (DNA): TGCGCCAGCAGCCAAGATAGGGGGTTAGGCTACACCTTC.

This clone occurred a few times. The V gene is TRBV11-1, the J gene TRBJ2-2, with a tentative D call TRBD1 (6 bases). Germline CDR1 reads SGHAT; CDR2 reads FQDESV (reference sequence). The CDR3 covers 13 residues. The V gene lost 8 bases and the J gene lost 5 bases, with 12 bases spanning the gap. The CDR3 protein is CASGRGGTGELFF. CDR3 nucleotides: TGTGCCAGCGGCAGGGGCGGAACCGGGGAGCTGTTTTTT.